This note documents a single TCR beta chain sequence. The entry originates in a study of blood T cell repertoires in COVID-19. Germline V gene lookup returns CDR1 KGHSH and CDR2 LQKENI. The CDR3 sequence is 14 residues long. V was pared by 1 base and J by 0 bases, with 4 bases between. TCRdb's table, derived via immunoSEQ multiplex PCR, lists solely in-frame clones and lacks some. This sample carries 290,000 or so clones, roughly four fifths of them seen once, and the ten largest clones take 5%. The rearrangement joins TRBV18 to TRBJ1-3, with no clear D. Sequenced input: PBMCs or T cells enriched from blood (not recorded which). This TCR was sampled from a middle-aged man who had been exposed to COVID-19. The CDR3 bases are TGTGCCAGCTCACCACGTAGCTCTGGAAACACCATATATTTT. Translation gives CASSPRSSGNTIYF.